This entry lists 20 T cell receptor beta chains sequenced from one sample in a study of cytomegalovirus exposure and HLA in healthy donors. The PCR was carried out with 60 Vbeta primers and 13 Jbeta primers. Assay: immunoSEQ multiplex PCR; the TCRdb copy retains only in-frame clones and omits some. The sample holds 110,000 to 150,000 clones, around three quarters seen once. The sample comprised PBMCs. Receptors were obtained from a man younger than 45 in good health and CMV-seronegative.

The chain couples TRBV4-1 to TRBJ1-1; D uncertain. Trimming took 2 bases from V and 1 from J, leaving 5 bases between them. The germline V gene has CDR1 MGHRA and CDR2 YSYEKL. CDR3 length: 13 amino acids. This CDR3 is CASSQKANTEAFF. In DNA, the CDR3 is TGCGCCAGCAGCCAAAAAGCGAACACTGAAGCTTTCTTT.

A single count supports this clone. The chain joins TRBV28 to TRBJ1-2; TRBD1 matches 10 bases. The germline CDR1 and CDR2 sequences are MDHEN and SYDVKM. Germline trimming cut 5 bases from V and 4 bases from J; bases unmatched to any gene: 10. This CDR3 has 16 residues. CDR3 region: CASSDHPGQGLYGYTF. CDR3 nucleotide sequence: TGTGCCAGCAGTGACCATCCGGGACAGGGGCTCTATGGCTACACCTTC.

This sequence joins TRBV15 and TRBJ1-5; 7 nucleotides match TRBD1. V lost 0 bases and J lost 7; bases outside the gene matches: 6. The CDR3 length is 15 residues. Germline-derived CDR1 and CDR2 are LNHNV and YYDKDF (reference sequence). This CDR3 reads CATSRDPGTEQPQHF. The CDR3, as DNA: TGTGCCACCAGCAGAGATCCCGGGACAGAGCAGCCCCAGCATTTT.

The chain is built from TRBV6-5 and TRBJ1-2; TRBD1 agrees at 7 bases. This CDR3 spans 15 amino acids. The germline gives CDR1 MNHEY, CDR2 SVGAGI. V was clipped by 2 bases and J by 1 base; unmatched bases: 4. The CDR3 here is CASSYMGTDNYGYTF. The CDR3 DNA reads as TGTGCCAGCAGTTACATGGGGACAGATAACTATGGCTACACCTTC.

In nucleotides, the CDR3 is TGTGCCAGCACCCGGGGGACAGTAAGCAATCAGCCCCAGCATTTT. Translating it yields CASTRGTVSNQPQHF. The chain is built from TRBV6-1 and TRBJ1-5, with TRBD1 identical over 7 bases. Per germline, CDR1 MNHNS and CDR2 SASEGT. CDR3 length: 15 amino acids. With 7 bases clipped from V and 1 base from J, the junction kept 7 bases outside the gene matches.

This sequence joins TRBV28 and TRBJ2-6; D perhaps matches TRBD1 (5 bases). CDR1 is MDHEN and CDR2 is SYDVKM in the germline V gene. CDR3 length: 14 residues. Trimming removed 2 bases from V and 5 bases from J, with 7 bases in between. CDR3 residues: CASSLRGRANVLTF. CDR3 nucleotide sequence: TGTGCCAGCAGTTTAAGGGGTAGGGCCAACGTCCTGACTTTC.

The chain employs TRBV2 and TRBJ2-7; 9 bases agree with TRBD2. J lost 6 bases, V lost 6 bases, and 12 bases had no gene match. Per germline, CDR1 SNHLY and CDR2 FYNNEI. The CDR3 totals 15 residues. The CDR3 here is CASRYVAGEGAEQYF. The CDR3 bases are TGTGCCAGCAGGTACGTAGCGGGAGAAGGAGCCGAGCAGTACTTC.

The J gene is TRBJ2-5, the V gene TRBV14; TRBD1 might be the D (5 bases). V lost 0 bases to trimming and J lost 4 bases, with 18 bases between them. This CDR3 has 17 residues. Germline values: CDR1 SGHDN, CDR2 FVKESK. CDR3 bases: TGTGCCAGCAGCCAAGATAATTCTTTAGGGGCAGGAGAGACCCAGTACTTC. Protein product: CASSQDNSLGAGETQYF.

The V call is TRBV29-1, the J call TRBJ2-3, with 8 positions matching TRBD2. The CDR3 totals 14 residues. Germline V CDR1 and CDR2: SQVTM, ANQGSEA. With V trimmed by 6 bases and J by 3 bases, 8 bases remained unmatched. CDR3 sequence reads: CSVLPGLETDTQYF. Written as DNA, the CDR3 is TGCAGCGTACTCCCGGGACTAGAAACAGATACGCAGTATTTT.

The chain carries TRBV9 and TRBJ2-7; 7 nucleotides agree with TRBD2. V trimming: 3 bases; J trimming: 1 base; junction bases outside the gene matches: 4. This CDR3 has 14 residues. Germline V gene sequence: CDR1 SGDLS, CDR2 YYNGEE. This CDR3 reads CASSAGRASYEQYF. CDR3 nucleotides: TGTGCCAGCAGCGCTGGGAGGGCTTCCTACGAGCAGTACTTC.

This clone turned up a few times. The chain is built from TRBV28 and TRBJ1-4; 12 bases are a match to TRBD1. The V and J ends lost 1 base and 2 bases, in that order; junction bases with no gene match: 8. From germline, CDR1 is MDHEN and CDR2 SYDVKM. This CDR3 has 19 residues. The CDR3 sequence is CASSLYAGQGARTNEKLFF. The CDR3 bases are TGTGCCAGCAGTTTATACGCGGGACAGGGGGCAAGGACTAATGAAAAACTGTTTTTT.

The rearrangement uses TRBV25-1 and TRBJ2-5; 8 bases line up with TRBD2. With V trimmed by 1 base and J by 2 bases, 9 bases remained unmatched. The CDR3 runs 17 residues. Germline values: CDR1 MGHDK, CDR2 SYGVNS. The CDR3 is CASSESRTSRVQETQYF. In nucleotides, the CDR3 is TGTGCCAGCAGTGAATCCAGGACTAGCCGGGTACAAGAGACCCAGTACTTC.

The genes are TRBV28 and TRBJ1-5; 10 bases align to TRBD1. The CDR3 consists of 15 residues. Germline lookup yields CDR1 MDHEN and CDR2 SYDVKM. After removal of 7 bases from V and 9 bases from J, the junction contained 12 bases not matched to a gene. The DNA of the CDR3 is TGTGCCAGCATTCGCGGGACAGGGGATGAAGGGCCCCAGCATTTT. Translation: CASIRGTGDEGPQHF. The full variable domain, its missing parts supplied by reference TRBV28 and TRBJ1-5, is DVKVTQSSRYLVKRTGEKVFLECVQDMDHENMFWYRQDPGLGLRLIYFSYDVKMKEKGDIPEGYSVSREKKERFSLILESASTNQTSMYLCASIRGTGDEGPQHFGDGTRLSIL.

V gene TRBV28 combines with J gene TRBJ1-4; 10 bases agree with TRBD1. The CDR3 spans 14 residues. J gave up 6 bases and V 5 bases, and 3 bases lay outside the gene matches. CDR1 is MDHEN and CDR2 is SYDVKM in the germline V gene. Here the CDR3 reads CASSPTGGHEKLFF. The CDR3 DNA follows: TGTGCCAGCAGTCCGACAGGGGGCCATGAAAAACTGTTTTTT.

This clone was observed a few times. This chain joins TRBV5-1 and TRBJ1-1; D perhaps matches TRBD1 (5 bases). This CDR3 is built from 14 residues. The V gene lost 0 bases and the J gene lost 5 bases, with 11 bases spanning the gap. From germline, CDR1 is SGHRS and CDR2 YFSETQ. The CDR3 DNA reads TGCGCCAGCAGCTTGGGTCAGGGAAAGACTGAAGCTTTCTTT. It encodes CASSLGQGKTEAFF.

This clone was counted only a few times. The CDR3 region is CASSERSGGLMEKLFF. The DNA for the CDR3 is TGTGCCAGCAGTGAACGTTCGGGCGGGTTGATGGAAAAACTGTTTTTT. The V and J genes are TRBV6-1 and TRBJ1-4, with no clear D. CDR1 is MNHNS, CDR2 SASEGT, per germline. The CDR3 length is 16 residues. Trimming stripped 2 bases from V and 8 bases from J, with 18 bases between.

This chain joins TRBV18 and TRBJ1-2; no clear D gene. The CDR3 runs 13 residues. Trimming removed 3 bases from V and 8 bases from J, with 13 bases in between. Germline-derived CDR1 and CDR2 are KGHSH and LQKENI. The chain's CDR3 is CASSPPREEGYTF. The DNA for the CDR3 is TGTGCCAGCTCACCGCCCCGCGAGGAGGGCTACACCTTC.

The chain employs TRBV27 and TRBJ1-1; the D is unclear. Trimming left V 5 bases short and J 0 bases short, with 7 bases between. Germline CDR1 and CDR2: MNHEY and SMNVEV (reference sequence). The CDR3 has 13 amino acids. CDR3 coding DNA: TGTGCCAGCAGTCCTAGGTTGAACACTGAAGCTTTCTTT. It is translated as CASSPRLNTEAFF.

The chain combines TRBV5-4 with TRBJ2-7; D uncertain. The CDR3 runs 14 residues. Deletions cut 1 base from V and 5 bases from J, with 13 bases between. Germline V gene data show CDR1 as SGHNT and CDR2 as YYREEE (reference sequence). CDR3 sequence: CASSLRWAGDEQYF. The CDR3 bases are TGTGCCAGCAGCTTGAGATGGGCTGGCGACGAGCAGTACTTC.

Concerning this clone itself: Germline is not matched at one junction end, which may reflect a read error. The rearrangement links TRBV4-1 to TRBJ2-3, with D perhaps matching TRBD2 (7 bases). The germline CDR1 and CDR2 sequences are MGHRA and YSYEKL. The CDR3 loop spans 17 amino acids. CDR3 DNA sequence: TGCGCCAGCAGCCCCCTGGATTCTGCGGGGGACACATATACGCAGTATTTT. This translates into CASSPLDSAGDTYTQYF.